Presented here are 22 T cell receptor beta chains from one specimen sequenced in a study of CD8 T cells in ankylosing spondylitis. TCRdb passed the 5' RACE reads through MiXCR, listing each CDR3 protein once. The repertoire consists of tens of thousands of distinct CDR3 sequences, with roughly 6.1% occurring once and the leading ten covering about 4.6%. The specimen sequenced was synovial fluid, either unsorted or a sorted T cell fraction (not recorded which). These receptors all come from a male donor with ankylosing spondylitis.

The sample holds many counts of this clonotype. V is TRBV5-5 and J is TRBJ2-2; D is unclear. The CDR3 has 13 amino acids. V lost 2 bases and J 4 bases, leaving 6 bases between the germline ends. The germline V gene has CDR1 SGHKS and CDR2 YYEKEE (reference sequence). CDR3 region: CASSFWGTGELFF. The CDR3, as DNA: TGTGCCAGCAGCTTCTGGGGCACCGGGGAGCTGTTTTTT.

This clonotype came up many times. The J gene is TRBJ1-5, the V gene TRBV7-2; TRBD1 is a possible D gene (5 bases). V was clipped by 3 bases and J by 5 bases, with 5 bases between them. Per the germline V gene, CDR1 is SGHTA and CDR2 is FQGNSA. CDR3 size: 12 residues. The CDR3 DNA is TGTGCCAGCAGCTTCAGGGATCAGCCCCAGCATTTT. Translated, it gives CASSFRDQPQHF.

This clonotype has at least ten counts. The chain couples TRBV20-1 to TRBJ1-1; TRBD1 might be the D (5 bases). The germline V and J ends were trimmed by 0 bases and 3 bases, with 11 bases remaining between them. This CDR3 contains 14 residues. Germline V gene sequence: CDR1 DFQATT, CDR2 SNEGSKA (reference sequence). The CDR3 loop reads CSARDAGRDTEAFF. CDR3 nucleotides: TGCAGTGCTAGAGATGCAGGGAGGGACACTGAAGCTTTCTTT.

The chain combines TRBV20-1 with TRBJ1-1; D gene unclear. Trimming stripped 2 bases from V and 1 base from J, with 14 bases between. This CDR3 region has 15 residues. Germline CDR1 reads DFQATT; CDR2 reads SNEGSKA (reference sequence). The CDR3 DNA is TGCAGTGCTAGATTGACCGGGCACCCGAACACTGAAGCTTTCTTT. Residues: CSARLTGHPNTEAFF.

This clonotype appeared many times. The chain links TRBV28 to TRBJ1-5; D possibly corresponds to TRBD1 (5 bases). The ends were cut back, 3 bases at V and 0 bases at J, with 18 bases in the middle. Germline CDR1 and CDR2: MDHEN and SYDVKM. CDR3 length: 18 residues. DNA of the CDR3: TGTGCCAGCAGTTTGGCACCCTTGGGACGGTATAGCAATCAGCCCCAGCATTTT. Translated: CASSLAPLGRYSNQPQHF.

This clonotype was seen many times. V and J are TRBV10-2 and TRBJ2-1; no clear D gene. Looked up from germline, CDR1 is WSHSY and CDR2 is SAAADI. The CDR3 totals 13 residues. The V end lost 3 bases, the J end lost 6 bases, and 9 bases lay between the germline ends. The CDR3 DNA reads as TGCGCCAGCAGTGAAGTGGTTCTCAATGAGCAGTTCTTC. It specifies CASSEVVLNEQFF.

This clonotype was detected ten times or more. This sequence joins TRBV20-1 and TRBJ1-1; D gene ambiguous. The CDR3 consists of 12 residues. V was cut by 2 bases and J by 2 bases, with 6 bases left in between. The germline V gene encodes CDR1 DFQATT and CDR2 SNEGSKA (reference sequence). The CDR3 DNA is TGCAGTGCTAGAACTACCAACACTGAAGCTTTCTTT. Protein product: CSARTTNTEAFF.

In DNA, the CDR3 is TGTGCCAGCACCTTGAAGACAGGGGATGAAAAACTGTTTTTT. Its protein product is CASTLKTGDEKLFF. This rearrangement joins TRBV13 to TRBJ1-4, with 8 bases matching TRBD1. The J segment lost 6 bases and the V segment lost 7 bases, leaving 7 bases of the junction unmatched. CDR1 PRHDT and CDR2 FYEKMQ come from the germline V gene (reference sequence). The CDR3 covers 14 residues.

The rearrangement links TRBV11-3 to TRBJ2-7; no clear D. The V end was cut by 2 bases, the J end by 3 bases, with 14 bases between. Germline CDR1 reads SGHNT; CDR2 reads YENEEA. The CDR3 is 15 residues long. CDR3 nucleotide sequence: TGTGCCAGCAGCTTATACTCGACGACTCTCTACGAGCAGTACTTC. Translation gives CASSLYSTTLYEQYF.

As for this clonotype: Given a much more abundant clone one base away, this may be a read error. CDR3 sequence reads: CATTARTGERTDTQYF. CDR3 bases: TGTGCCACCACCGCTAGGACAGGGGAACGCACAGATACGCAGTATTTT. V usage is TRBV15 and J usage is TRBJ2-3; 9 bases are shared with TRBD1. Germline-derived CDR1 and CDR2 are LNHNV and YYDKDF (reference sequence). CDR3 length: 16 amino acids. V trimming: 7 bases; J trimming: 1 base; junction bases outside the gene matches: 9.

At least ten counts were recorded for this clonotype. This sequence joins TRBV15 and TRBJ2-1, with TRBD2 matching 14 bases. The germline CDR1 and CDR2 sequences are LNHNV and YYDKDF (reference sequence). The CDR3 is 22 amino acids. J gave up 1 base and V 1 base, and 15 bases lay outside the gene matches. CDR3 nucleotide sequence: TGTGCCACCAGCAGAGGCGGACTAGCGGGAGGCACCTGGGGGGGGTCCTACAATGAGCAGTTCTTC. This encodes CATSRGGLAGGTWGGSYNEQFF.

This clonotype was seen once. J is TRBJ1-6 and V is TRBV7-2; no firm D call. The CDR3 is 14 amino acids. V lost 3 bases and J 6 bases, leaving 9 bases between the germline ends. From germline, CDR1 is SGHTA and CDR2 FQGNSA. The CDR3 spells CASSFPNLNSPLHF. CDR3 in DNA: TGTGCCAGCAGCTTCCCCAACCTTAATTCACCCCTCCACTTT.

Only a few counts were recorded for this clonotype. A much larger clone lies a single base off, so this may be a read error. The rearrangement uses TRBV29-1 and TRBJ2-2; D could derive from TRBD1 or TRBD2 (5 bases each). CDR1 and CDR2 (germline): SQVTM, ANQGSEA. CDR3 length: 14 amino acids. In nucleotides, the CDR3 is TGCAGCGTTAGCACCGTCCAGAACACCGGGGACCTGTTTTTT. It encodes CSVSTVQNTGDLFF.

Ten or more counts support this clonotype. CDR3 nucleotide sequence: TGCAGTGCTAGAGGCAGGGAGAGCTCCTACGAGCAGTACTTC. It translates to CSARGRESSYEQYF. The chain recombines TRBV20-1 with TRBJ2-7, with D perhaps matching TRBD1 or TRBD2 (5 bases each). Between the trimmed V and J ends, which lost 1 base and 0 bases, there was a span of 10 bases. CDR3 length equals 14 residues. In germline, CDR1 is DFQATT, CDR2 SNEGSKA (reference sequence).

This clonotype was recorded at least ten times. This chain joins TRBV5-1 and TRBJ2-7, with D perhaps matching TRBD2 (6 bases). The CDR3 extends over 15 amino acids. V lost 0 bases and J lost 4, with 14 bases in between. Germline loops: CDR1 SGHRS, CDR2 YFSETQ. CDR3 coding DNA: TGCGCCAGCAGCTTGGATCTGACTAGTAAGTACGAGCAGTACTTC. Its translation: CASSLDLTSKYEQYF.

Judged by abundance, this clonotype is medium-sized. CDR3 nucleotide sequence: TGCGCCAGCAGCCAAGACATGTTGGGACAGCCTTACGAGCAGTACTTC. It codes for CASSQDMLGQPYEQYF. The chain has TRBV4-3 and TRBJ2-7, with 7 bases aligning to TRBD1. J was trimmed by 4 bases and V by 0 bases; bases with no gene match: 9. Germline CDR1 LGHNA, CDR2 YSLEER. The CDR3 length is 16 residues.

The table lists this clonotype with a few counts. The V and J genes are TRBV7-2 and TRBJ1-1; D unresolved. V dropped 1 base and J dropped 3 bases, with 9 bases sitting between them. The CDR3 loop spans 14 amino acids. Germline V CDR1 and CDR2: SGHTA, FQGNSA. The CDR3 sequence: CASSLGEGYTEAFF. The CDR3 bases are TGTGCCAGCAGCTTAGGAGAGGGTTACACTGAAGCTTTCTTT.

This clonotype was counted at least ten times. This chain connects TRBV12-3 or TRBV12-4 to TRBJ2-7, with D tentatively TRBD1 (6 bases). The CDR3 is 13 amino acids. The ends were cut back, 4 bases at V and 3 bases at J, with 10 bases in the middle. The CDR3 DNA reads as TGTGCCAGCAGTTCGACAGGTTTCTACGAGCAGTACTTC. It encodes CASSSTGFYEQYF.

This clonotype was recorded at least ten times. The chain couples TRBV7-3 to TRBJ2-1, with D possibly TRBD2 on 6 matching bases. Germline V lookup: CDR1 SGHTA, CDR2 FQGTGA. The ends were cut back, 2 bases at V and 2 bases at J, with 7 bases in the middle. CDR3 length: 14 residues. CDR3 sequence: CASSLGGTYNEQFF. CDR3 coding DNA: TGTGCCAGCAGCTTAGGCGGGACCTACAATGAGCAGTTCTTC. The variable domain in full, completed from reference TRBV7-3 and TRBJ2-1, reads GAGVSQTPSNKVTEKGKYVELRCDPISGHTALYWYRQSLGQGPEFLIYFQGTGAADDSGLPNDRFFAVRPEGSVSTLKIQRTERGDSAVYLCASSLGGTYNEQFFGPGTRLTVL.

This clonotype was seen more than once but under ten times. The chain has TRBV20-1 and TRBJ2-3, with TRBD2 matching over 14 bases. After removal of 3 bases from V and 4 bases from J, the junction contained 9 bases not matched to a gene. Germline V gene sequence: CDR1 DFQATT, CDR2 SNEGSKA (reference sequence). The CDR3 totals 17 residues. CDR3 coding DNA: TGCAGTGCTAGCCATGGGACTAGCGGGAGTCAGCCAGATACGCAGTATTTT. Translating it yields CSASHGTSGSQPDTQYF.

This clonotype was picked up a small number of times. The CDR3 spells CASSQRLAGGRGPVNEQFF. For the CDR3, the DNA is TGTGCCAGCAGCCAAAGACTAGCGGGAGGGCGGGGACCTGTGAATGAGCAGTTCTTC. This chain uses TRBV27 with TRBJ2-1; the match to TRBD2 covers 14 bases. V shed 6 bases, J shed 7 bases, and the junction held 17 bases outside the gene matches. Germline V gives CDR1 MNHEY, CDR2 SMNVEV (reference sequence). The CDR3 length is 19 residues.

This clonotype occurred a few times. The rearrangement joins TRBV7-2 to TRBJ1-1; D is perhaps TRBD1 (5 bases). This CDR3 is built from 12 residues. V lost 5 bases, J lost 8 bases, and 12 bases lay in between. CDR1 is SGHTA and CDR2 is FQGNSA in the germline V gene. The CDR3: CASSNQGLEAFF. Written as DNA, the CDR3 is TGTGCCAGCAGCAACCAGGGTTTAGAAGCTTTCTTT.